Given below is one TCR beta chain in context. Its antigen remains unidentified. This record comes from a study of radiotherapy plus CTLA-4 blockade in lung cancer. About the research overall: Objective responses were recorded in around 18% of patients, with disease control recorded in roughly 31%.

The repertoire was sequenced with immunoSEQ multiplex PCR; TCRdb's copy has only in-frame clones and lacks some. The profile covers about 73,000 clones, with roughly 84% appearing a single time and 40% taken by the ten largest. The study, taken as a whole, reports: It was early blood T cell clone dynamics, with interferon-beta, that reportedly best predicted response.

The J segment lost 5 bases and the V segment lost 3 bases, leaving 8 bases of the junction unmatched. Per germline, CDR1 MRHNA and CDR2 SNTAGT. The CDR3 length is 15 residues. The V call is TRBV6-4, the J call TRBJ1-2, with TRBD1 matching over 8 bases. Sequences were derived from peripheral blood, sampled from a patient treated with radiotherapy plus ipilimumab. This clonotype was sampled from a human donor with non-small cell lung cancer that progressed on radiotherapy plus ipilimumab. The CDR3 spells CASSEDRGPLYGYTF. The CDR3 DNA sequence: TGTGCCAGCAGTGAAGACAGGGGCCCCCTATATGGCTACACCTTC.